This is a list of T cell receptor beta chains from one sample in a study of blood T cell repertoires in COVID-19. TCRdb's copy holds only in-frame clones and misses some; the assay was immunoSEQ multiplex PCR. The sample carries 200,000 to 250,000 clones, roughly four fifths recorded once. Sequencing was carried out using PBMCs or T cells enriched from blood (not recorded which). The receptors stem from a woman aged 45-65 years who had been exposed to COVID-19. The CDR3 runs from the conserved cysteine through the conserved F or W. A D gene is named only where the DNA matches it firmly. Clone size is given for some rows only: seen once, a few or many times, or a class if the clone is expanded.

J: TRBJ1-1; V: TRBV12-3/TRBV12-4; size: few; D: -; CDR3: CASLGRVTEAFF; DNA: TGTGCCAGCCTGGGCAGGGTAACTGAAGCTTTCTTT
J: TRBJ1-1; V: TRBV3-1/TRBV3-2; size: -; D: -; CDR3: CASSRGAEAFF; DNA: TGTGCCAGCAGCCGCGGGGCTGAAGCTTTCTTT
J: TRBJ2-7; V: TRBV14; size: -; D: TRBD1; CDR3: CASSRAGGPYEQYF; DNA: TGTGCCAGCAGCCGGGCAGGGGGCCCCTACGAGCAGTACTTC
J: TRBJ2-5; V: TRBV29-1; size: -; D: -; CDR3: CSVEVRGRETQYF; DNA: TGCAGCGTTGAAGTCAGGGGGAGGGAGACCCAGTACTTC
J: TRBJ1-1; V: TRBV5-1; size: -; D: -; CDR3: CASSLAGGNTEAFF; DNA: TGCGCCAGCAGCTTGGCCGGGGGGAACACTGAAGCTTTCTTT
J: TRBJ2-3; V: TRBV7-2; size: -; D: TRBD2; CDR3: CASPTGGGADTQYF; DNA: TGTGCCAGCCCGACCGGCGGGGGTGCAGATACGCAGTATTTT
J: TRBJ2-1; V: TRBV19; size: -; D: TRBD2; CDR3: CASSLAGGLSYNEQFF; DNA: TGTGCCAGTAGTTTAGCGGGAGGCCTCTCCTACAATGAGCAGTTCTTC
J: TRBJ2-2; V: TRBV7-8; size: few; D: -; CDR3: CASSSYTGELFF; DNA: TGTGCCAGCAGCTCGTACACCGGGGAGCTGTTTTTT
J: TRBJ2-1; V: TRBV6-6; size: -; D: -; CDR3: CASSQIADEQFF; DNA: TGTGCCAGCAGCCAAATAGCGGATGAGCAGTTCTTC
J: TRBJ2-1; V: TRBV7-8; size: few; D: TRBD1; CDR3: CASSEGTGKSTEQFF; DNA: TGTGCCAGCAGCGAAGGGACAGGCAAAAGTACTGAGCAGTTCTTC
J: TRBJ1-1; V: TRBV23-1; size: few; D: -; CDR3: CASSQWEPNTEAFF; DNA: TGCGCCAGCAGTCAATGGGAGCCGAACACTGAAGCTTTCTTT
J: TRBJ1-5; V: TRBV19; size: -; D: TRBD1; CDR3: CASSINRGDQPQHF; DNA: TGTGCCAGTAGTATTAACAGGGGTGATCAGCCCCAGCATTTT
J: TRBJ1-6; V: TRBV4-1; size: -; D: TRBD1; CDR3: CASSQDRGQASNSPLHF; DNA: TGCGCCAGCAGCCAAGACCGGGGACAGGCGTCGAATTCACCCCTCCACTTT
J: TRBJ1-6; V: TRBV6-2/TRBV6-3; size: -; D: -; CDR3: CASSSGIYNSPLHF; DNA: TGTGCCAGCAGTTCCGGGATCTACAATTCACCCCTCCACTTT
J: TRBJ1-1; V: TRBV5-4; size: -; D: -; CDR3: CASSPLGQSNTEAFF; DNA: TGTGCCAGCAGCCCCCTGGGGCAGTCGAACACTGAAGCTTTCTTT
J: TRBJ1-3; V: TRBV6-6; size: -; D: TRBD1; CDR3: CASSRGVSGNTIYF; DNA: TGTGCCAGCAGCAGGGGGGTTTCTGGAAACACCATATATTTT
J: TRBJ1-3; V: TRBV29-1; size: -; D: -; CDR3: CSVWDNLNTIYF; DNA: TGCAGCGTTTGGGACAACCTCAACACCATATATTTT
J: TRBJ1-1; V: TRBV6-5; size: -; D: TRBD1; CDR3: CATPPDRGRAEAFF; DNA: TGTGCGACCCCCCCAGACAGGGGGCGAGCTGAAGCTTTCTTT
J: TRBJ2-3; V: TRBV6-5; size: -; D: TRBD2; CDR3: CASWGLAGGRDTQYF; DNA: TGTGCCAGCTGGGGACTAGCGGGGGGTAGGGATACGCAGTATTTT
J: TRBJ2-5; V: TRBV27; size: -; D: -; CDR3: CASSPISGAQSAETQYF; DNA: TGTGCCAGCAGTCCCATATCAGGGGCCCAGTCAGCAGAGACCCAGTACTTC
J: TRBJ2-5; V: TRBV5-1; size: -; D: -; CDR3: CASSLGNTGSGETQYF; DNA: TGCGCCAGCAGCTTGGGAAATACAGGGTCGGGAGAGACCCAGTACTTC
J: TRBJ2-5; V: TRBV12-3/TRBV12-4; size: -; D: -; CDR3: CASSTTSKTQYF; DNA: TGTGCCAGCAGTACGACTAGTAAGACCCAGTACTTC
J: TRBJ1-5; V: TRBV3-1/TRBV3-2; size: -; D: -; CDR3: CASSQGPTGNQPQHF; DNA: TGTGCCAGCAGCCAAGGTCCCACAGGGAATCAGCCCCAGCATTTT
J: TRBJ1-2; V: TRBV27; size: -; D: -; CDR3: CASSRPGNYGYTF; DNA: TGTGCCAGCAGCCGTCCAGGGAACTATGGCTACACCTTC
J: TRBJ2-3; V: TRBV5-8; size: -; D: TRBD2; CDR3: CASSLGVAGGADTQYF; DNA: TGTGCCAGCAGCTTGGGGGTAGCGGGGGGCGCAGATACGCAGTATTTT
J: TRBJ2-1; V: TRBV5-5; size: -; D: -; CDR3: CASSPADSYNEQFF; DNA: TGTGCCAGCAGCCCGGCGGACAGCTACAATGAGCAGTTCTTC
J: TRBJ1-2; V: TRBV19; size: -; D: -; CDR3: CASSWPGRSVYGYTF; DNA: TGTGCCAGTAGTTGGCCAGGGAGGTCCGTCTATGGCTACACCTTC
J: TRBJ2-1; V: TRBV6-2/TRBV6-3; size: -; D: -; CDR3: CASSLPGGPAAQFF; DNA: TGTGCCAGCAGTTTGCCCGGCGGGCCCGCGGCGCAGTTCTTC
J: TRBJ2-7; V: TRBV9; size: once; D: -; CDR3: CASSVGTPRSEQYF; DNA: TGTGCCAGCAGCGTAGGGACACCCAGGAGCGAGCAGTACTTC
J: TRBJ1-1; V: TRBV5-1; size: -; D: -; CDR3: CASSLRGAEAFF; DNA: TGCGCCAGCAGCTTGCGGGGGGCTGAAGCTTTCTTT
J: TRBJ1-1; V: TRBV29-1; size: few; D: TRBD1; CDR3: CSVGGTGKNTEAFF; DNA: TGCAGCGTTGGCGGGACAGGGAAGAACACTGAAGCTTTCTTT
J: TRBJ1-3; V: TRBV18; size: -; D: -; CDR3: CASSPGSGNTIYF; DNA: TGTGCCAGCTCACCCGGCTCTGGAAACACCATATATTTT
J: TRBJ2-1; V: TRBV5-4; size: -; D: -; CDR3: CASSKDYRSYNEQFF; DNA: TGTGCCAGCAGCAAGGACTACCGCTCCTACAATGAGCAGTTCTTC
J: TRBJ2-7; V: TRBV3-1/TRBV3-2; size: -; D: -; CDR3: CASSLGPIARTYEQYF; DNA: TGTGCCAGCAGCCTGGGCCCGATCGCCCGGACCTACGAGCAGTACTTC
J: TRBJ1-1; V: TRBV6-5; size: -; D: -; CDR3: CASKVRLSQNTEAFF; DNA: TGTGCCAGCAAGGTGAGGTTGTCCCAGAACACTGAAGCTTTCTTT
J: TRBJ1-1; V: TRBV19; size: -; D: TRBD1; CDR3: CASSIEILGQGSTEAFF; DNA: TGTGCCAGTAGTATAGAAATTTTGGGACAGGGGTCCACTGAAGCTTTCTTT
J: TRBJ2-5; V: TRBV5-4; size: once; D: TRBD2; CDR3: CASTGTSGGPGAETQYF; DNA: TGTGCCAGCACTGGGACTAGCGGGGGCCCAGGGGCAGAGACCCAGTACTTC
J: TRBJ1-2; V: TRBV4-3; size: once; D: TRBD1; CDR3: CASSHRTGDGYTF; DNA: TGCGCCAGCAGCCACCGGACAGGGGACGGCTACACCTTC
J: TRBJ1-2; V: TRBV7-9; size: -; D: -; CDR3: CASSIAYYGYTF; DNA: TGTGCCAGCAGCATCGCGTACTATGGCTACACCTTC